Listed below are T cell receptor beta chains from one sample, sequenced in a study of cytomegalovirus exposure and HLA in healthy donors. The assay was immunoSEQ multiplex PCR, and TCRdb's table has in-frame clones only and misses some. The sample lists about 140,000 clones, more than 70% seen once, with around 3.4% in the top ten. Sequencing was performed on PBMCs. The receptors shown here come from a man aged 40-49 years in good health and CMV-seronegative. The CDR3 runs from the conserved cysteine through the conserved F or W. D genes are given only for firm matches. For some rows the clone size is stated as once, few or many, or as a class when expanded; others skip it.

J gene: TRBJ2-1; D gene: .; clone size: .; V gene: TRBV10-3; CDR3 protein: CAISVSVSRVNEQFF; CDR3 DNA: TGTGCCATCAGTGTTTCGGTCTCGAGGGTCAATGAGCAGTTCTTC
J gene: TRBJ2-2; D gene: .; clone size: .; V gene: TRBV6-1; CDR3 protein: CASSLGVTGELFF; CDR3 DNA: TGTGCCAGCAGTCTGGGAGTCACCGGGGAGCTGTTTTTT
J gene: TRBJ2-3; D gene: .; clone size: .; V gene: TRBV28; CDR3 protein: CASISQGRSTDTQYF; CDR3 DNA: TGTGCCAGCATCTCACAGGGTAGAAGCACAGATACGCAGTATTTT
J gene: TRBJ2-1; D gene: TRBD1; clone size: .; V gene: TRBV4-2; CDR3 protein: CASSQEGVGTGFVNEQFF; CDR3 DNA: TGTGCCAGCAGCCAAGAGGGGGTGGGGACAGGGTTTGTTAATGAGCAGTTCTTC
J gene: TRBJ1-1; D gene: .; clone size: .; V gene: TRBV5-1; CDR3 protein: CASSRTAGETEAFF; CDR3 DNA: TGCGCCAGCAGTCGGACAGCCGGAGAAACTGAAGCTTTCTTT
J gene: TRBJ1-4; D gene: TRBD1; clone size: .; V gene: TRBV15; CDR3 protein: CATSSEDRGGEKLFF; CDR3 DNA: TGTGCCACCAGCAGTGAGGACAGGGGTGGGGAAAAACTGTTTTTT
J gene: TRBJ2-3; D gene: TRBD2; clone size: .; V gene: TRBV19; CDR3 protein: CASSTLSGGGDDTQYF; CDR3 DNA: TGTGCCAGTAGTACCCTTAGCGGGGGAGGCGACGATACGCAGTATTTT
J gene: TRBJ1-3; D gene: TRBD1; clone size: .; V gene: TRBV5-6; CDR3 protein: CASSLEGFGTESGNTIYF; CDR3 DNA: TGTGCCAGCAGCTTGGAGGGGTTCGGGACAGAGTCTGGAAACACCATATATTTT
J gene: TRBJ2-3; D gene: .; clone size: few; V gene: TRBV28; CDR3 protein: CASSSTGSDTQYF; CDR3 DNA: TGTGCCAGCAGTTCGACAGGCTCAGATACGCAGTATTTT
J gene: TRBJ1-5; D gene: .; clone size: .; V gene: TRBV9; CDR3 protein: CASSVGTEGTQPQHF; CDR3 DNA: TGTGCCAGCAGCGTAGGGACCGAGGGAACCCAGCCCCAGCATTTT
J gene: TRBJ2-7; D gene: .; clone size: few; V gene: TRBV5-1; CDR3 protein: CASSPSGGTGTYEQYF; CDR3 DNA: TGCGCCAGCAGCCCATCAGGGGGGACGGGTACCTACGAGCAGTACTTC
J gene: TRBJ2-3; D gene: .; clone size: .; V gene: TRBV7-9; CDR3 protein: CASSFVLATDTQYF; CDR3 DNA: TGTGCCAGCAGCTTTGTTCTAGCGACAGATACGCAGTATTTT
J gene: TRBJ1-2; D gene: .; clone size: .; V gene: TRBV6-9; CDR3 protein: CASSWTESNYGYTF; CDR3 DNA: TGTGCCAGCAGTTGGACAGAGTCTAACTATGGCTACACCTTC
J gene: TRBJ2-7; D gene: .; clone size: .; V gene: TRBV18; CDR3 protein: CASSPPGAVEREQYF; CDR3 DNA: TGTGCCAGCTCACCACCGGGTGCGGTGGAGCGGGAGCAGTACTTC
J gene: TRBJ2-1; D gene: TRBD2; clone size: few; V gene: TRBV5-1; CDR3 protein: CASASIAGSSYNEQFF; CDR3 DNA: TGCGCCAGCGCGTCCATAGCGGGGAGCTCCTACAATGAGCAGTTCTTC
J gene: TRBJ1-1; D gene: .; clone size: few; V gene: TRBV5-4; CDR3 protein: CASREMGKVEQAEAFF; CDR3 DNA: TGTGCCAGCAGGGAGATGGGGAAAGTGGAACAGGCTGAAGCTTTCTTT
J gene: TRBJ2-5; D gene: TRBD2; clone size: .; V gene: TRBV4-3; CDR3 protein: CASSQDTTSGGVETQYF; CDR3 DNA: TGCGCCAGCAGCCAAGATACAACTAGCGGGGGGGTAGAGACCCAGTACTTC
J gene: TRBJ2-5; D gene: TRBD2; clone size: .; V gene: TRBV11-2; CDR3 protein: CASSFIRLAGQETQYF; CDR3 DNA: TGTGCCAGCAGCTTTATTCGACTAGCGGGGCAAGAGACCCAGTACTTC
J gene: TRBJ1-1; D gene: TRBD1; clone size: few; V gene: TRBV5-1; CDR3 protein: CASSTGQGNTEAFF; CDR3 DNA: TGCGCCAGCAGCACTGGACAGGGGAACACTGAAGCTTTCTTT
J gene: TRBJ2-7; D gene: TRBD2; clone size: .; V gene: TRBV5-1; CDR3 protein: CASRGAGGPYEQYF; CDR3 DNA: TGCGCCAGCAGAGGAGCGGGGGGCCCCTACGAGCAGTACTTC
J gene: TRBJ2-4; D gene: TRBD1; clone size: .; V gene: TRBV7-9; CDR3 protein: CASSLAGQGSNIQYF; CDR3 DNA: TGTGCCAGCAGCTTAGCGGGACAGGGATCAAACATTCAGTACTTC
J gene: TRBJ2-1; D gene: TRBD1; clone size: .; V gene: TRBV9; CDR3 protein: CASSAPGQGALNEQFF; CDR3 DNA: TGTGCCAGCAGCGCTCCGGGACAGGGGGCTCTAAATGAGCAGTTCTTC
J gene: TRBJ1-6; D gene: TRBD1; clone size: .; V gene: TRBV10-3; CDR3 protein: CAISADRGGSYNSPLHF; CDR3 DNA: TGTGCCATCAGCGCCGACAGGGGTGGCTCCTATAATTCACCCCTCCACTTT
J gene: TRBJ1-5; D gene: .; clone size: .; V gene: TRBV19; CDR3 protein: CASSIDLAGGFDQPQHF; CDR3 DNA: TGTGCCAGTAGTATAGATCTGGCGGGGGGCTTCGATCAGCCCCAGCATTTT
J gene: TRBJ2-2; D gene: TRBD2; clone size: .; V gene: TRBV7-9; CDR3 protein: CASSLTRLATGELFF; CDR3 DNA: TGTGCCAGCAGCTTAACCCGACTAGCGACCGGGGAGCTGTTTTTT
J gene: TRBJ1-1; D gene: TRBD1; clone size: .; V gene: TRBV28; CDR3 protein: CASSLWGDRTEAFF; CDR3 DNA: TGTGCCAGCAGTTTATGGGGGGACAGGACTGAAGCTTTCTTT
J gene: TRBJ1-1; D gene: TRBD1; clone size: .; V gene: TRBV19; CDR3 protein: CASSIDLRRTGMNTEAFF; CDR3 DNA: TGTGCCAGTAGTATAGATCTAAGGAGGACAGGGATGAACACTGAAGCTTTCTTT
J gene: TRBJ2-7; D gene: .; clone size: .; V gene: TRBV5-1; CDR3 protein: CASSLAPGAYEQYF; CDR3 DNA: TGCGCCAGCAGCTTAGCTCCCGGGGCCTACGAGCAGTACTTC
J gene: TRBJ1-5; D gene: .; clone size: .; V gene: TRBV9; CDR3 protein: CASSVHGGGNQPQHF; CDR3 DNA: TGTGCCAGCAGCGTGCACGGGGGTGGGAATCAGCCCCAGCATTTT
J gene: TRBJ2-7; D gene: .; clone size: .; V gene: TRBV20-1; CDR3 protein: CSAATAYEQYF; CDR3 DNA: TGCAGTGCGGCGACAGCTTACGAGCAGTACTTC
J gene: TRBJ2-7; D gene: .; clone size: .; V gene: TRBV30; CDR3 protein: CAWAGGIEQYF; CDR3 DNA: TGTGCCTGGGCAGGCGGGATCGAGCAGTACTTC
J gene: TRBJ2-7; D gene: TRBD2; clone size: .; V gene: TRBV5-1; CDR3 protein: CASSFGSGGTYEQYF; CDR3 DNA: TGCGCCAGCAGTTTTGGGAGCGGGGGGACTTACGAGCAGTACTTC
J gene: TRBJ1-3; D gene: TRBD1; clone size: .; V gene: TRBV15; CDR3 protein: CATMDRAGNTIYF; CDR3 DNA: TGTGCCACCATGGACAGGGCTGGAAACACCATATATTTT
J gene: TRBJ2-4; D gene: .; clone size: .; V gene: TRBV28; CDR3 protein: CASSFGLFRVAKNIQYF; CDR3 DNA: TGTGCCAGCAGTTTTGGTCTGTTTCGGGTAGCCAAAAACATTCAGTACTTC
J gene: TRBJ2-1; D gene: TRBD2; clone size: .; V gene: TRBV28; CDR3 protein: CASSLTSGGARYEQFF; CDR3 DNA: TGTGCCAGCAGCCTAACTAGCGGGGGGGCTCGATATGAGCAGTTCTTC
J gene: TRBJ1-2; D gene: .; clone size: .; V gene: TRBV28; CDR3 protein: CASSLLRYGYTF; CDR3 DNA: TGTGCCAGCAGCCTCCTGCGATATGGCTACACCTTC
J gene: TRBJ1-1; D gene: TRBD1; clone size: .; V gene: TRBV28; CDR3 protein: CASSFPRDRATEAFF; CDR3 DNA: TGTGCCAGCAGTTTCCCCAGGGACAGGGCCACTGAAGCTTTCTTT
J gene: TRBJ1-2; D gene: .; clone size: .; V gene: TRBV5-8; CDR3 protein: CASSPRVTWVGYGYTF; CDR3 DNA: TGTGCCAGCAGCCCCCGGGTCACATGGGTCGGCTATGGCTACACCTTC
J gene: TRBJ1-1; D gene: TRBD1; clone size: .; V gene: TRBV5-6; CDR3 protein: CASSFPGQDTEAFF; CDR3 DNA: TGTGCCAGCAGCTTCCCGGGACAGGACACTGAAGCTTTCTTT
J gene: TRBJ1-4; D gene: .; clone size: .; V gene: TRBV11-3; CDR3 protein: CASSRNGQPNEKLFF; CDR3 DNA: TGTGCCAGCAGCAGAAATGGACAGCCTAATGAAAAACTGTTTTTT
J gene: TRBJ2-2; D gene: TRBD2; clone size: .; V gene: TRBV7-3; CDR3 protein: CASSLKAGRTGELFF; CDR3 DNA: TGTGCCAGCAGCTTAAAAGCGGGGCGCACCGGGGAGCTGTTTTTT
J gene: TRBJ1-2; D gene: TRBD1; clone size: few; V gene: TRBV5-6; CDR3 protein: CASSLGQGAFGYTF; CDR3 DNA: TGTGCCAGCAGCTTGGGGCAGGGGGCTTTTGGCTACACCTTC
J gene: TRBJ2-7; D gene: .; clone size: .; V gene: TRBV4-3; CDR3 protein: CASSQDPRGHSYEQYF; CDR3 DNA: TGCGCCAGCAGCCAAGACCCCAGGGGCCACAGCTACGAGCAGTACTTC
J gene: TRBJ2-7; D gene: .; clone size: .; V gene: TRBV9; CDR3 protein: CASSVDSGIGYEQYF; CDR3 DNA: TGTGCCAGCAGCGTAGATTCCGGGATTGGCTACGAGCAGTACTTC
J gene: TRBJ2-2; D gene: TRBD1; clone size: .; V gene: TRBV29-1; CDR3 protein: CSVELTGWAGELFF; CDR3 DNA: TGCAGCGTTGAATTGACAGGGTGGGCCGGGGAGCTGTTTTTT
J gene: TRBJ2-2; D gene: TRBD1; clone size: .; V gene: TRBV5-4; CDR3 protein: CASSLGQGDAGELFF; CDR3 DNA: TGTGCCAGCAGCTTGGGTCAGGGGGACGCCGGGGAGCTGTTTTTT
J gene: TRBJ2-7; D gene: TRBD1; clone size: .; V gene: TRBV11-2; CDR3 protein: CASSSWTGKTYEQYF; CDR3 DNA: TGTGCCAGCAGCTCTTGGACAGGGAAAACCTACGAGCAGTACTTC
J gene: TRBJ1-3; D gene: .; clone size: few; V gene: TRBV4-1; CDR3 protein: CASSQPGALGNTIYF; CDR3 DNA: TGCGCCAGCAGCCAACCAGGGGCGCTCGGAAACACCATATATTTT
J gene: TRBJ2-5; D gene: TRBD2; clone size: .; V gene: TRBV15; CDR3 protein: CATSRGSSGGPQETQYF; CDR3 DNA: TGTGCCACCAGCAGAGGGTCTAGCGGGGGACCCCAAGAGACCCAGTACTTC
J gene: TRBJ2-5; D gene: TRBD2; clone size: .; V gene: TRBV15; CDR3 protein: CATSRRRREGETQYF; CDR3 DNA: TGTGCCACCAGCAGGAGAAGGCGGGAGGGAGAGACCCAGTACTTC